This record concerns one TCR beta chain sequence. Its antigen remains unknown. Clones were read by immunoSEQ multiplex PCR, and TCRdb kept only the in-frame ones, dropping some. Of around 29,000 clones listed, about 85% were seen once; the top ten hold 11%. This record comes from a study of graft-versus-host responses after intestinal transplantation. The wider study: Recipients uniformly received anti-thymocyte globulin induction, followed by tacrolimus and steroids for around 3 years. Study-wide results and limits: Early after transplant, HvG declines were associated with peak levels of circulating GvH clones. Detected in recipient marrow were GvH clones, some of which were first observed in ileum or blood.

The CDR3 consists of 12 residues. V lost 2 bases and J 14 bases, leaving 12 bases between the germline ends. CDR1 is SGHAT and CDR2 is FQNNGV in the germline V gene. Source: PBMCs, taken around 61 weeks after intestinal transplantation. The receptor's source is a human patient who received an intestinal transplant, so some T cells may come from the graft donor. The genes are TRBV11-2 and TRBJ1-4; D not certain. In nucleotides, the CDR3 is TGTGCCAGCAGCTTAACGGGGAAGGGTCTGTTTTTT. Translating gives CASSLTGKGLFF.